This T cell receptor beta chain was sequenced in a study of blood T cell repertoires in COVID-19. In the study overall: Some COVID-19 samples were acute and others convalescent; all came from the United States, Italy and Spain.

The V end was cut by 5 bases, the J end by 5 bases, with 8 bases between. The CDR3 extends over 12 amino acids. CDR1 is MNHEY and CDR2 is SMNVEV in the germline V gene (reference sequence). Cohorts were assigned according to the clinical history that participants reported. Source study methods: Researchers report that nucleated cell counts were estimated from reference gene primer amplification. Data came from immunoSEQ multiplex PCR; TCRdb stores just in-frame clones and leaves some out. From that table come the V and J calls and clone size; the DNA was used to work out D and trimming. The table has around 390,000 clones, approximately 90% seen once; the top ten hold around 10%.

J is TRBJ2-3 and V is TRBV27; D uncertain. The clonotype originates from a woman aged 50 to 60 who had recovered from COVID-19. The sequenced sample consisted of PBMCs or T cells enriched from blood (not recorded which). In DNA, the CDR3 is TGTGCCAGCAGTCGAGACTTAGATACGCAGTATTTT. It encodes CASSRDLDTQYF.